A selection of T cell receptor beta chains follows, all from one sample in a study of CD8 T cells in ankylosing spondylitis. Each CDR3 protein is one row after TCRdb ran MiXCR on the 5' RACE reads. This table has fewer than 130,000 distinct CDR3 sequences, approximately 25% appearing once. The sample was synovial fluid, either unsorted or a sorted T cell fraction (not recorded which). The origin of the receptors is a male donor with ankylosing spondylitis. The CDR3 runs from the conserved cysteine through the conserved F or W. A D gene is named only where the DNA matches it firmly. Some rows have no size entry. The others give once, few or many, or a class for an expanded clone.

V gene: TRBV5-1; CDR3 length: 15; D gene: TRBD2; J gene: TRBJ2-1; clone size: -; CDR3 protein: CASSPLAGGYYEQFF; CDR3 DNA: TGCGCCAGCAGCCCGCTTGCGGGAGGATACTATGAGCAGTTCTTC
V gene: TRBV7-6; CDR3 length: 15; D gene: TRBD2; J gene: TRBJ2-5; clone size: many; CDR3 protein: CASSLSGRWQETQYF; CDR3 DNA: TGTGCCAGCAGCTTAAGCGGGAGATGGCAAGAGACCCAGTACTTC
V gene: TRBV24-1; CDR3 length: 22; D gene: TRBD2; J gene: TRBJ2-2; clone size: -; CDR3 protein: CATSDLAGTVENSGSRGGELFF; CDR3 DNA: TGTGCCACCAGTGATCTAGCCGGGACGGTGGAGAATAGCGGGAGTCGAGGCGGGGAGCTGTTTTTT
V gene: TRBV12-3/TRBV12-4; CDR3 length: 13; D gene: -; J gene: TRBJ1-1; clone size: many; CDR3 protein: CASSLPGGTEAFF; CDR3 DNA: TGTGCCAGCAGTTTACCGGGGGGTACTGAAGCTTTCTTT
V gene: TRBV18; CDR3 length: 13; D gene: -; J gene: TRBJ2-5; clone size: many; CDR3 protein: CASSPGRQETQYF; CDR3 DNA: TGTGCCAGCTCACCAGGCAGACAAGAGACCCAGTACTTC
V gene: TRBV3-1; CDR3 length: 15; D gene: -; J gene: TRBJ2-7; clone size: few; CDR3 protein: CASSQGIQGGDEQYF; CDR3 DNA: TGTGCCAGCAGCCAAGGGATACAGGGTGGAGACGAGCAGTACTTC
V gene: TRBV7-2; CDR3 length: 15; D gene: -; J gene: TRBJ2-5; clone size: few; CDR3 protein: CASSPRIAGSETQYF; CDR3 DNA: TGTGCCAGCAGCCCGCGGATTGCAGGGAGTGAGACCCAGTACTTC
V gene: TRBV5-1; CDR3 length: 13; D gene: -; J gene: TRBJ2-1; clone size: -; CDR3 protein: CASSLPAGGEQFF; CDR3 DNA: TGCGCCAGCAGCTTGCCTGCCGGGGGTGAGCAGTTCTTC
V gene: TRBV30; CDR3 length: 12; D gene: TRBD1; J gene: TRBJ1-2; clone size: few; CDR3 protein: CAWNRGFYGYTF; CDR3 DNA: TGTGCCTGGAACAGGGGTTTCTATGGCTACACCTTC
V gene: TRBV7-2; CDR3 length: 14; D gene: -; J gene: TRBJ1-2; clone size: many; CDR3 protein: CASSPHSANYGYTF; CDR3 DNA: TGTGCCAGCAGCCCCCACAGTGCTAACTATGGCTACACCTTC
V gene: TRBV30; CDR3 length: 13; D gene: -; J gene: TRBJ1-5; clone size: -; CDR3 protein: CAWSPSSNQPQHF; CDR3 DNA: TGTGCCTGGAGCCCGAGCAGCAATCAGCCCCAGCATTTT
V gene: TRBV5-1; CDR3 length: 14; D gene: TRBD1; J gene: TRBJ1-1; clone size: -; CDR3 protein: CASSPRTGNTEAFF; CDR3 DNA: TGTGCCAGCAGCCCCAGGACAGGGAACACTGAAGCTTTCTTT
V gene: TRBV4-2; CDR3 length: 13; D gene: TRBD2; J gene: TRBJ2-3; clone size: -; CDR3 protein: CASSSGRTDTQYF; CDR3 DNA: TGTGCCAGCAGTTCCGGGAGGACAGATACGCAGTATTTT
V gene: TRBV25-1; CDR3 length: 13; D gene: -; J gene: TRBJ2-2; clone size: many; CDR3 protein: CASSVLGTGELFF; CDR3 DNA: TGTGCCAGCAGTGTTTTGGGCACCGGGGAGCTGTTTTTT
V gene: TRBV18; CDR3 length: 16; D gene: -; J gene: TRBJ1-1; clone size: many; CDR3 protein: CASSPPNVARGTEAFF; CDR3 DNA: TGTGCCAGCTCACCGCCAAACGTTGCACGGGGCACTGAAGCTTTCTTT
V gene: TRBV20-1; CDR3 length: 12; D gene: -; J gene: TRBJ2-5; clone size: many; CDR3 protein: CSARGSYETQYF; CDR3 DNA: TGCAGTGCTAGGGGCAGTTACGAGACCCAGTACTTC
V gene: TRBV18; CDR3 length: 13; D gene: -; J gene: TRBJ2-5; clone size: few; CDR3 protein: CASSPDGDETQYF; CDR3 DNA: TGTGCCAGCTCACCGGACGGGGATGAGACCCAGTACTTC
V gene: TRBV11-3; CDR3 length: 15; D gene: -; J gene: TRBJ2-1; clone size: few; CDR3 protein: CASSLRVGDYNEQFF; CDR3 DNA: TGTGCCAGCAGCCTGAGGGTCGGCGACTACAATGAGCAGTTCTTC
V gene: TRBV7-2; CDR3 length: 16; D gene: TRBD2; J gene: TRBJ2-2; clone size: few; CDR3 protein: CASSLELAGGFGELFF; CDR3 DNA: TGTGCCAGCAGCTTAGAACTAGCGGGAGGTTTCGGGGAGCTGTTTTTT
V gene: TRBV5-5; CDR3 length: 15; D gene: TRBD1; J gene: TRBJ2-7; clone size: many; CDR3 protein: CASSSEDRGRYEQYF; CDR3 DNA: TGTGCCAGCAGTTCAGAGGACAGGGGAAGGTACGAGCAGTACTTC
V gene: TRBV5-1; CDR3 length: 14; D gene: -; J gene: TRBJ2-1; clone size: -; CDR3 protein: CASNKQGPDNEQFF; CDR3 DNA: TGCGCCAGCAATAAACAGGGCCCTGACAATGAGCAGTTCTTC
V gene: TRBV11-3; CDR3 length: 16; D gene: -; J gene: TRBJ2-3; clone size: -; CDR3 protein: CASSLGRRSSTDTQYF; CDR3 DNA: TGTGCCAGCAGCTTAGGGAGGCGGTCCAGCACAGATACGCAGTATTTT
V gene: TRBV20-1; CDR3 length: 14; D gene: TRBD1; J gene: TRBJ2-7; clone size: -; CDR3 protein: CSADKGTGATQQYF; CDR3 DNA: TGCAGTGCCGATAAAGGGACAGGGGCTACGCAGCAGTACTTC
V gene: TRBV19; CDR3 length: 16; D gene: -; J gene: TRBJ1-1; clone size: -; CDR3 protein: CASSFRISGAVTEAFF; CDR3 DNA: TGTGCCAGTAGTTTCCGCATCTCAGGGGCGGTCACTGAAGCTTTCTTT
V gene: TRBV20-1; CDR3 length: 14; D gene: -; J gene: TRBJ2-2; clone size: -; CDR3 protein: CSASPITNTGELFF; CDR3 DNA: TGCAGTGCTAGTCCAATTACGAACACCGGGGAGCTGTTTTTT
V gene: TRBV19; CDR3 length: 15; D gene: -; J gene: TRBJ2-2; clone size: -; CDR3 protein: CASSTGTSYTGELFF; CDR3 DNA: TGTGCCAGTAGTACCGGGACTTCTTACACCGGGGAGCTGTTTTTT
V gene: TRBV7-2; CDR3 length: 14; D gene: -; J gene: TRBJ2-1; clone size: -; CDR3 protein: CASSLITGYNEQFF; CDR3 DNA: TGTGCCAGCAGCTTAATAACCGGCTACAATGAGCAGTTCTTC
V gene: TRBV12-3/TRBV12-4; CDR3 length: 15; D gene: TRBD2; J gene: TRBJ2-7; clone size: many; CDR3 protein: CASSTSGSTDYEQYF; CDR3 DNA: TGTGCCAGCAGTACTAGCGGGAGCACTGACTACGAGCAGTACTTC
V gene: TRBV29-1; CDR3 length: 15; D gene: -; J gene: TRBJ2-2; clone size: -; CDR3 protein: CSVEGFQSEGGELFF; CDR3 DNA: TGCAGCGTTGAAGGTTTCCAGTCTGAGGGCGGGGAGCTGTTTTTT
V gene: TRBV11-2; CDR3 length: 16; D gene: -; J gene: TRBJ1-5; clone size: -; CDR3 protein: CASSLGRDFSNQPQHF; CDR3 DNA: TGTGCCAGCAGCTTAGGGCGGGATTTTAGCAATCAGCCCCAGCATTTT
V gene: TRBV10-2; CDR3 length: 14; D gene: TRBD1; J gene: TRBJ1-5; clone size: few; CDR3 protein: CASRQGKQDQPQHF; CDR3 DNA: TGCGCCAGCAGACAGGGGAAACAGGATCAGCCCCAGCATTTT
V gene: TRBV7-9; CDR3 length: 12; D gene: -; J gene: TRBJ1-2; clone size: -; CDR3 protein: CASSLGNYGYTF; CDR3 DNA: TGTGCCAGCAGCTTAGGGAACTATGGCTACACCTTC
V gene: TRBV5-1; CDR3 length: 16; D gene: TRBD1; J gene: TRBJ1-2; clone size: -; CDR3 protein: CASSLIDRGVVRDYTF; CDR3 DNA: TGCGCCAGCAGCTTGATAGACAGGGGGGTCGTCCGTGACTACACCTTC
V gene: TRBV2; CDR3 length: 14; D gene: -; J gene: TRBJ1-3; clone size: -; CDR3 protein: CASSEGFGLHTIYF; CDR3 DNA: TGTGCCAGCAGCGAAGGCTTCGGGCTACACACCATATATTTT
V gene: TRBV20-1; CDR3 length: 14; D gene: TRBD2; J gene: TRBJ2-1; clone size: few; CDR3 protein: CSAGLAGSYNEQFF; CDR3 DNA: TGCAGTGCAGGACTAGCGGGCTCCTACAATGAGCAGTTCTTC
V gene: TRBV19; CDR3 length: 15; D gene: -; J gene: TRBJ2-6; clone size: -; CDR3 protein: CASSAGSSGANVLTF; CDR3 DNA: TGTGCCAGTAGTGCAGGGAGCTCTGGGGCCAACGTCCTGACTTTC
V gene: TRBV6-2/TRBV6-3; CDR3 length: 12; D gene: -; J gene: TRBJ2-4; clone size: -; CDR3 protein: CASSYAGNIQYF; CDR3 DNA: TGTGCCAGCAGCTACGCGGGTAACATTCAGTACTTC
V gene: TRBV5-6; CDR3 length: 13; D gene: -; J gene: TRBJ1-2; clone size: -; CDR3 protein: CASSLAGGDGYTF; CDR3 DNA: TGTGCCAGCAGCTTGGCGGGGGGCGATGGCTACACCTTC
V gene: TRBV6-6; CDR3 length: 13; D gene: -; J gene: TRBJ2-3; clone size: many; CDR3 protein: CASSRLVEDTQYF; CDR3 DNA: TGTGCCAGCAGTCGACTAGTAGAAGATACGCAGTATTTT
V gene: TRBV20-1; CDR3 length: 17; D gene: TRBD2; J gene: TRBJ2-1; clone size: -; CDR3 protein: CSARVVLSGSQYNEQFF; CDR3 DNA: TGCAGTGCTAGAGTGGTTCTTAGCGGGAGCCAGTACAATGAGCAGTTCTTC
V gene: TRBV5-1; CDR3 length: 14; D gene: -; J gene: TRBJ2-3; clone size: -; CDR3 protein: CASSLRQGSDTQYF; CDR3 DNA: TGCGCCAGCAGCTTGCGGCAGGGATCAGATACGCAGTATTTT
V gene: TRBV11-2; CDR3 length: 13; D gene: -; J gene: TRBJ2-1; clone size: -; CDR3 protein: CASSFWDTSGQFF; CDR3 DNA: TGTGCCAGCAGCTTTTGGGACACCTCGGGGCAGTTCTTC
V gene: TRBV12-3/TRBV12-4; CDR3 length: 13; D gene: -; J gene: TRBJ2-4; clone size: few; CDR3 protein: CASSLGGADIQYF; CDR3 DNA: TGTGCCAGCAGTTTAGGGGGGGCGGACATTCAGTACTTC
V gene: TRBV5-1; CDR3 length: 11; D gene: -; J gene: TRBJ2-5; clone size: few; CDR3 protein: CASSLEGTQYF; CDR3 DNA: TGCGCCAGCAGCTTGGAGGGGACCCAGTACTTC
V gene: TRBV11-3; CDR3 length: 13; D gene: -; J gene: TRBJ2-1; clone size: -; CDR3 protein: CASSLDRVGEQFF; CDR3 DNA: TGTGCCAGCAGCTTAGATCGTGTGGGAGAGCAGTTCTTC
V gene: TRBV7-9; CDR3 length: 15; D gene: TRBD2; J gene: TRBJ2-3; clone size: few; CDR3 protein: CASSLSGRAADTQYF; CDR3 DNA: TGTGCCAGCAGCCTTAGCGGGAGAGCCGCAGATACGCAGTATTTT
V gene: TRBV14; CDR3 length: 16; D gene: -; J gene: TRBJ2-1; clone size: -; CDR3 protein: CASSQFFGALYNEQFF; CDR3 DNA: TGTGCCAGCAGCCAATTCTTTGGGGCTCTTTACAATGAGCAGTTCTTC
V gene: TRBV19; CDR3 length: 15; D gene: TRBD1; J gene: TRBJ2-1; clone size: -; CDR3 protein: CASKTRQGAFGEQFF; CDR3 DNA: TGTGCCAGTAAGACAAGACAGGGGGCGTTTGGTGAGCAGTTCTTC
V gene: TRBV29-1; CDR3 length: 15; D gene: TRBD1; J gene: TRBJ1-1; clone size: -; CDR3 protein: CSAGLRPGGSNEAFF; CDR3 DNA: TGCAGCGCTGGACTCAGACCAGGGGGCAGTAATGAAGCTTTCTTT
V gene: TRBV30; CDR3 length: 11; D gene: -; J gene: TRBJ2-1; clone size: few; CDR3 protein: CAGEIAGEQFF; CDR3 DNA: TGTGCCGGTGAAATAGCAGGGGAGCAGTTCTTC
V gene: TRBV12-3/TRBV12-4; CDR3 length: 12; D gene: -; J gene: TRBJ2-7; clone size: -; CDR3 protein: CASSFRGYEQYF; CDR3 DNA: TGTGCCAGCAGTTTTCGGGGGTACGAGCAGTACTTC
V gene: TRBV3-1; CDR3 length: 13; D gene: -; J gene: TRBJ2-7; clone size: -; CDR3 protein: CASSQSNGGEQYF; CDR3 DNA: TGTGCCAGCAGCCAGTCCAACGGGGGCGAGCAGTACTTC
V gene: TRBV5-6; CDR3 length: 15; D gene: TRBD2; J gene: TRBJ2-3; clone size: few; CDR3 protein: CASSLKSGMGDTQYF; CDR3 DNA: TGTGCCAGCAGCTTGAAAAGCGGGATGGGAGATACGCAGTATTTT
V gene: TRBV9; CDR3 length: 14; D gene: -; J gene: TRBJ2-3; clone size: few; CDR3 protein: CASSVRRYTDTQYF; CDR3 DNA: TGTGCCAGCAGCGTACGCAGATACACAGATACGCAGTATTTT
V gene: TRBV7-8; CDR3 length: 14; D gene: TRBD1; J gene: TRBJ1-3; clone size: -; CDR3 protein: CASSLTGWGNTIYF; CDR3 DNA: TGTGCCAGCAGCTTGACAGGGTGGGGAAACACCATATATTTT
V gene: TRBV20-1; CDR3 length: 13; D gene: -; J gene: TRBJ1-1; clone size: many; CDR3 protein: CRAEVGLSSEAFF; CDR3 DNA: TGCAGAGCAGAGGTGGGACTATCATCTGAAGCTTTCTTT
V gene: TRBV7-2; CDR3 length: 16; D gene: TRBD2; J gene: TRBJ2-1; clone size: -; CDR3 protein: CASSQFSGRAINEQFF; CDR3 DNA: TGTGCCAGCAGCCAATTCAGCGGGAGGGCAATTAATGAGCAGTTCTTC
V gene: TRBV6-1; CDR3 length: 13; D gene: TRBD1; J gene: TRBJ2-1; clone size: few; CDR3 protein: CASRQGFYNEQFF; CDR3 DNA: TGTGCCAGCAGACAGGGGTTTTACAATGAGCAGTTCTTC
V gene: TRBV4-1; CDR3 length: 17; D gene: TRBD1; J gene: TRBJ1-5; clone size: few; CDR3 protein: CASSLGGQMYSNQPQHF; CDR3 DNA: TGCGCCAGCAGCCTAGGGGGACAGATGTATAGCAATCAGCCCCAGCATTTT
V gene: TRBV5-1; CDR3 length: 13; D gene: -; J gene: TRBJ1-6; clone size: -; CDR3 protein: CASSPGRLGPLHF; CDR3 DNA: TGCGCCAGCAGCCCGGGCCGCCTGGGGCCCCTCCACTTT